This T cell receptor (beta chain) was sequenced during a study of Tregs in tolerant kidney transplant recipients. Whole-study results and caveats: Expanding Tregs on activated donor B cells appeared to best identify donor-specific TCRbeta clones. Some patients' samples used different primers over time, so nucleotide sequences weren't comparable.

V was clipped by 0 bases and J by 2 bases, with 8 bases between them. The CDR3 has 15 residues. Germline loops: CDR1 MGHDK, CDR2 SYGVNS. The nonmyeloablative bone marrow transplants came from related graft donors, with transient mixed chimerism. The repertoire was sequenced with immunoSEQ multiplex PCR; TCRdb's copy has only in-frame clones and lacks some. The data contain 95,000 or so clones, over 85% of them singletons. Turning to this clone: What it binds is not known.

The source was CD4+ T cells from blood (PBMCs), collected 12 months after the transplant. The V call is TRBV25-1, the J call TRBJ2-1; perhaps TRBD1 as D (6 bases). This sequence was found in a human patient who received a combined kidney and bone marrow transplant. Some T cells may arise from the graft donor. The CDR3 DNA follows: TGTGCCAGCAGTGAATATGGGGGCCCCTACAATGAGCAGTTCTTC. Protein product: CASSEYGGPYNEQFF.